A selection of T cell receptor beta chains follows, all from one sample in a study of metastatic and nonmetastatic thyroid tumors. With MiXCR, TCRdb called clones anew from the PCR reads. Altogether nearly 25,000 clones are present, over 25% being singletons, with the ten largest covering roughly 18%. The sample comprised blood. These receptors originate from a male donor with papillary thyroid cancer or a benign thyroid nodule (not recorded which). Some clones in this sample may be carry-over from other donors' samples. CDR3s leave out the opening cysteine and the closing phenylalanine or tryptophan.

V gene: TRBV7-3; CDR3 protein: ASSLEGLGTEAF
V gene: TRBV5-6; CDR3 protein: ASSLGLTDQPQH
V gene: TRBV9; CDR3 protein: ASSVVAGPYTGELF
V gene: TRBV6-6; CDR3 protein: ASSYSILGQQF
V gene: TRBV28; CDR3 protein: ASIQNYGYT
V gene: TRBV30; CDR3 protein: AWSSGVGNSPLH
V gene: TRBV7-9; CDR3 protein: ASSLSAGTGELF
V gene: TRBV20-1; CDR3 protein: SARSERFSYERY
V gene: TRBV3-1; CDR3 protein: ASSQDWWGDSTDTQY
V gene: TRBV6-1; CDR3 protein: ASIEPLGTLIPLH
V gene: TRBV7-3; CDR3 protein: ASSFTSPGSSGYNEQI
V gene: TRBV20-1; CDR3 protein: SANPGVWGYT
V gene: TRBV9; CDR3 protein: ASGTSNQETQY
V gene: TRBV2; CDR3 protein: ASSETRRGEQF
V gene: TRBV5-6; CDR3 protein: ASSTGPGNTIY
V gene: TRBV7-2; CDR3 protein: ASSLGQGVSYEQY
V gene: TRBV6-5; CDR3 protein: DSSYKPGASTGELI
V gene: TRBV4-3; CDR3 protein: ASSQDPTSGANVLT
V gene: TRBV5-1; CDR3 protein: ASKTGGSRETQY
V gene: TRBV15; CDR3 protein: ATSRDRAAATDTQY
V gene: TRBV2; CDR3 protein: ATAAPSTDTQY
V gene: TRBV20-1; CDR3 protein: SARDLGSGYT
V gene: TRBV19; CDR3 protein: ASKWEGVTGELF
V gene: TRBV28; CDR3 protein: ASSLGSGQHTDTQY
V gene: TRBV27; CDR3 protein: ASSGGGLAGGYEQF
V gene: TRBV6-1; CDR3 protein: ASSDDRASYNEQF
V gene: TRBV28; CDR3 protein: ASSLLDTYLGEQY
V gene: TRBV2; CDR3 protein: ASQLEGVGNEQF
V gene: TRBV20-1; CDR3 protein: SARVSSNQPQH
V gene: TRBV14; CDR3 protein: ASKGDNRGDSTDTQY
V gene: TRBV4-3; CDR3 protein: ASSQAYTVAGVTDEQF
V gene: TRBV18; CDR3 protein: ASSPSEGIGPQH
V gene: TRBV7-6; CDR3 protein: ASSAGTTFEQY
V gene: TRBV5-1; CDR3 protein: ASSQIPGQAHEQY
V gene: TRBV5-4; CDR3 protein: ASSHSNTEAS
V gene: TRBV7-8; CDR3 protein: ASSWGPASYNEQF
V gene: TRBV13; CDR3 protein: ATCLVPGRSGANVLT
V gene: TRBV18; CDR3 protein: ASSLFTGGKEAQH
V gene: TRBV5-1; CDR3 protein: ASSLAGYYNEQF
V gene: TRBV19; CDR3 protein: ASSIDQGRVNIQY
V gene: TRBV6-1; CDR3 protein: ASTNSLATGGDQPQH
V gene: TRBV27; CDR3 protein: ASSPPGQGNTGELF
V gene: TRBV6-1; CDR3 protein: ASSELAGGSYEQY
V gene: TRBV3-1; CDR3 protein: ASSPSSGRAGEQY
V gene: TRBV20-1; CDR3 protein: SASSVGTGVDYEQF
V gene: TRBV29-1; CDR3 protein: SATRVGQETQY
V gene: TRBV6-2/TRBV6-3; CDR3 protein: ASSLGRNTEAF
V gene: TRBV28; CDR3 protein: ASSFRTGTSVTGELF
V gene: TRBV5-1; CDR3 protein: ASSWGQGSNRYT
V gene: TRBV5-1; CDR3 protein: ASSTSSGRGNIQY
V gene: TRBV29-1; CDR3 protein: SVSPTDTQY
V gene: TRBV27; CDR3 protein: ASSLTPGLVETQY
V gene: TRBV19; CDR3 protein: ASSRVRETQY
V gene: TRBV9; CDR3 protein: ASSGDRGVSTDTQY
V gene: TRBV6-1; CDR3 protein: ASSEAQGGLQTQY
V gene: TRBV24-1; CDR3 protein: ATSDASPGQCYQHQH
V gene: TRBV7-2; CDR3 protein: ASSLSSSSNKPQH
V gene: TRBV19; CDR3 protein: ASSTCTGGLISYEQY
V gene: TRBV7-2; CDR3 protein: ASSLGTGVDYNEQF
V gene: TRBV7-9; CDR3 protein: ASSSRRTALSETQY